The 21 T cell receptor beta chains in this list originate from one sample, sequenced in a study of shared clonotypes between healthy human individuals. Using immunoSEQ multiplex PCR, the repertoire was profiled, and TCRdb retains in-frame clones only, with some absent. The sample lists around 530,000 clones, roughly 72% occurring once. Specimen: PBMCs. The receptors here all came from a woman between 35 and 50 years old in good health. Some clones in this sample may be carry-over from other donors' samples.

The chain links TRBV6-6 to TRBJ1-5; the D is unclear. The CDR3 is 14 residues long. Deletions cut 6 bases from V and 7 bases from J, with 16 bases between. The V gene's germline CDR1 is MNHNY and CDR2 SVGAGI (reference sequence). In nucleotides, the CDR3 is TGTGCCAGCAGCCTCGTCGATTCGGGACAGCCCCAGCATTTT. Translating gives CASSLVDSGQPQHF.

The chain uses TRBV9 and TRBJ1-1; D not resolved. CDR3 length: 15 residues. Trimming removed 4 bases from V and 1 base from J, with 14 bases in between. Per germline, CDR1 SGDLS and CDR2 YYNGEE. CDR3 in amino acids: CASSSRGGENTEAFF. The DNA for the CDR3 is TGTGCCAGCAGCTCGCGGGGTGGAGAGAACACTGAAGCTTTCTTT.

This chain links TRBV4-1 with TRBJ1-5; TRBD1 is a possible D gene (6 bases). The CDR3 runs to 16 residues. Germline lookup yields CDR1 MGHRA and CDR2 YSYEKL. V was shortened by 1 base and J by 4 bases, with 14 bases between the two germline ends. This CDR3 reads CASSQVKGVINQPQHF. Written as DNA, the CDR3 is TGCGCCAGCAGCCAAGTTAAGGGGGTCATAAATCAGCCCCAGCATTTT.

This clone was observed once. Here the CDR3 reads CASSRLLATLDEQFF. The DNA of the CDR3 is TGTGCCAGCAGCCGCCTTCTAGCAACTCTCGATGAGCAGTTCTTC. This chain links TRBV7-9 with TRBJ2-1; tentatively, D is TRBD2 (5 bases). CDR1 and CDR2 from the germline V gene are SEHNR and FQNEAQ (reference sequence). Trimming took 5 bases from V and 8 from J, leaving 19 bases between them. CDR3 length equals 15 residues. The full variable domain, in which reference TRBV7-9 and TRBJ2-1 provide the parts outside the CDR3, is DTGVSQNPRHKITKRGQNVTFRCDPISEHNRLYWYRQTLGQGPEFLTYFQNEAQLEKSRLLSDRFSAERPKGSFSTLEIQRTEQGDSAMYLCASSRLLATLDEQFFGPGTRLTVL.

Comment on this clone: A far larger clone is off by one base, so a read error is likely. The V and J genes are TRBV15 and TRBJ2-6; no clear D gene. Trimming cost V 0 bases and J 0 bases, with 3 bases left between them. Germline assignment: CDR1 LNHNV and CDR2 YYDKDF (reference sequence). The CDR3 loop spans 15 amino acids. CDR3 nucleotide sequence: TGTGCCACCAGCAGAGATACCTCTGGGGCCAACGTCCTGACTTTC. Translation: CATSRDTSGANVLTF.

This chain uses TRBV28 with TRBJ2-1; no clear D. V was clipped by 6 bases and J by 5 bases, with 11 bases between them. The CDR3 sequence is 13 residues long. The germline CDR1 and CDR2 sequences are MDHEN and SYDVKM. The CDR3 region is CASRGLRHNEQFF. The CDR3, as DNA: TGTGCCAGCAGGGGATTGAGGCACAATGAGCAGTTCTTC.

The count of this clone is one. The rearrangement uses TRBV5-1 and TRBJ1-6, with 11 nucleotides matching TRBD1. Germline-derived CDR1 and CDR2 are SGHRS and YFSETQ. Unmatched junction bases numbered 8, after V lost 4 bases and J lost 8 bases. The CDR3 has 16 amino acids. The DNA for the CDR3 is TGCGCCAGCAGCAACCGGGACAGGGGGGACTATTCACCCCTCCACTTT. Translated, it gives CASSNRDRGDYSPLHF.

This clone was seen only a few times. The chain uses TRBV7-8 and TRBJ1-6; 8 bases agree with TRBD1. Germline V gene data show CDR1 as SGHVS and CDR2 as FQNEAQ. The CDR3 is 15 residues long. With V trimmed by 5 bases and J by 9 bases, 9 bases remained unmatched. The CDR3 protein is CASSRQGQGGSPLHF. CDR3 nucleotide sequence: TGTGCCAGCAGCCGACAAGGACAGGGCGGTTCACCCCTCCACTTT. The complete variable domain, with remaining parts taken from reference TRBV7-8 and TRBJ1-6, reads GAGVSQSPRYKVAKRGQDVALRCDPISGHVSLFWYQQALGQGPEFLTYFQNEAQLDKSGLPSDRFFAERPEGSVSTLKIQRTQQEDSAVYLCASSRQGQGGSPLHFGNGTRLTVT.

This clone was observed a few times. The rearrangement uses TRBV6-1 and TRBJ1-2, with TRBD1 matching over 7 bases. The germline gives CDR1 MNHNS, CDR2 SASEGT. V lost 7 bases and J lost 6; bases outside the gene matches: 8. The CDR3 has 13 residues. The CDR3 DNA reads as TGTGCCAGCACGGACAGGCAAATCAATGGCTACACCTTC. Its translation is CASTDRQINGYTF.

This clone came up a few times. V usage is TRBV5-4 and J usage is TRBJ2-7, with TRBD2 matching over 9 bases. Looked up from germline, CDR1 is SGHNT and CDR2 is YYREEE (reference sequence). V trimming: 4 bases; J trimming: 5 bases; junction bases outside the gene matches: 13. CDR3 length equals 16 residues. The CDR3, as DNA: TGTGCCAGCAGCCCGAGGGTTAGCGGGAGTAACCACGAGCAGTACTTC. Its protein product is CASSPRVSGSNHEQYF.

J is TRBJ2-7 and V is TRBV19, with D perhaps matching TRBD2 (6 bases). The length of the CDR3 is 12 residues. With 3 bases removed from V and 7 bases from J, the gap between germline ends came to 10 bases. Germline assignment: CDR1 LNHDA and CDR2 SQIVND (reference sequence). The CDR3 spells CASSISGMEQYF. CDR3 nucleotides: TGTGCCAGTAGTATTAGCGGAATGGAGCAGTACTTC.

The J gene is TRBJ1-2, the V gene TRBV6-1; D is ambiguous. Trimming removed 5 bases from V and 8 bases from J, with 12 bases in between. Germline V CDR1 and CDR2: MNHNS, SASEGT. CDR3 size: 12 residues. This chain's CDR3 is CASSNPPTGYTF. CDR3 nucleotides: TGTGCCAGCAGTAATCCGCCCACGGGCTACACCTTC.

V usage is TRBV28 and J usage is TRBJ1-1; no clear D. Germline V gene data show CDR1 as MDHEN and CDR2 as SYDVKM. V was trimmed by 2 bases and J by 1 base, leaving 5 bases between them. The CDR3 extends over 13 amino acids. CDR3 protein: CASSLPRNTEAFF. CDR3 nucleotides: TGTGCCAGCAGTTTACCCCGGAACACTGAAGCTTTCTTT.

On this clone itself: Other DNA sequences of this sample code for an identical CDR3. The gene calls are TRBV18 and TRBJ2-7; 7 bases are a match to TRBD1. V gave up 3 bases and J gave up 2 bases; unmatched junction bases: 4. CDR1 and CDR2 (germline): KGHSH, LQKENI. This CDR3 has 14 residues. The CDR3 region is CASSPQGDPYEQYF. CDR3 in DNA: TGTGCCAGCTCACCTCAGGGGGATCCCTACGAGCAGTACTTC.

This clone was seen only a few times. The CDR3 protein is CASRSSYEQYF. CDR3 DNA: TGTGCCAGCAGATCCAGCTACGAGCAGTACTTC. This chain connects TRBV11-2 to TRBJ2-5; D gene unclear. The J call may be faulty, since TRBJ2-7 better matches the DNA end. The CDR3 length is 11 residues. Germline V gene lookup returns CDR1 SGHAT and CDR2 FQNNGV.

The gene calls are TRBV4-1 and TRBJ2-1, with D tentatively TRBD1 or TRBD2 (5 bases each). The CDR3 has 18 residues. V was pared by 5 bases and J by 3 bases, with 23 bases between. CDR1 MGHRA and CDR2 YSYEKL come from the germline V gene. The chain's CDR3 is CASSEGRSSRSSYNEQFF. The CDR3 nucleotides are TGCGCCAGCAGCGAGGGGCGTAGCTCCCGATCAAGCTACAATGAGCAGTTCTTC.

The chain combines TRBV10-2 with TRBJ2-7; no clear D. The germline gives CDR1 WSHSY, CDR2 SAAADI. The V gene lost 7 bases and the J gene lost 3 bases, with 16 bases spanning the gap. The CDR3 length is 14 residues. The CDR3 loop reads CASIPGLNLYEQYF. The CDR3 DNA follows: TGCGCCAGCATTCCGGGCCTCAATCTCTACGAGCAGTACTTC.

The chain combines TRBV7-2 with TRBJ1-6, with D unresolved. Germline CDR1 is SGHTA and CDR2 is FQGNSA. This CDR3 is 15 amino acids long. V was pared by 1 base and J by 7 bases, with 11 bases between. The CDR3 bases are TGTGCCAGCAGCTTAGAAGGACGGGGAAATTCACCCCTCCACTTT. Protein: CASSLEGRGNSPLHF.

The chain has TRBV4-1 and TRBJ1-5; no definite D call. The V gene lost 1 base and the J gene lost 7 bases, with 11 bases spanning the gap. Germline V lookup: CDR1 MGHRA, CDR2 YSYEKL. CDR3 length: 14 amino acids. This CDR3 reads CASSQGGWGQPQHF. The DNA for the CDR3 is TGCGCCAGCAGCCAAGGTGGGTGGGGACAGCCCCAGCATTTT.

The chain joins TRBV4-1 to TRBJ2-7; 7 bases map to TRBD2. V was pared by 4 bases and J by 0 bases, with 9 bases of the junction left unmatched. CDR3 length: 16 residues. Per germline, CDR1 MGHRA and CDR2 YSYEKL. Written as DNA, the CDR3 is TGCGCCAGCAGCCGCGAGCCTCTAGCGGACTCCTACGAGCAGTACTTC. Its translation: CASSREPLADSYEQYF.

The chain joins TRBV5-4 to TRBJ2-6; D not resolved. The CDR3 runs 16 residues. The germline CDR1 and CDR2 sequences are SGHNT and YYREEE (reference sequence). Trimming took 1 base from V and 0 from J, leaving 8 bases between them. This chain's CDR3 is CASSLLFSSGANVLTF. The CDR3 nucleotides are TGTGCCAGCAGCTTGTTGTTCAGCTCTGGGGCCAACGTCCTGACTTTC.